This TCR beta chain is drawn from a study of Ad26.COV2.S vaccination and SARS-CoV-2 variants. Stated treatment: some 20 received Ad26.COV2.S at low or high dose, single or two shots; 5 received placebo; per-sample allocation not given. Vaccine and placebo recipients were sampled on day 63 after the first injection. Only in-frame clones appear in the TCRdb table, and some are missing; sequencing was by immunoSEQ multiplex PCR. Of 380,000 or so clones in the sample, roughly 89% were seen once. The sequence came from a person between 18 and 59 years old who received the Ad26.COV2.S COVID-19 vaccine or a placebo. This sample comprised peripheral blood, obtained in a trial of Ad26.COV2.S vaccine versus placebo.

The CDR3 is CATSEIGAETQYF. The CDR3 region has the DNA TGTGCCACCAGTGAAATTGGGGCAGAGACCCAGTACTTC. This rearrangement joins TRBV24-1 to TRBJ2-5, with a tentative D call TRBD1 (5 bases). Germline V gene data show CDR1 as KGHDR and CDR2 as SFDVKD. The CDR3 has 13 residues. Deletions cut 4 bases from V and 4 bases from J, with 9 bases between.